Following are 19 T cell receptor beta chains from one sample sequenced in a study of brain T cells in children with intractable seizures. The repertoire was sequenced with immunoSEQ multiplex PCR; TCRdb's copy has only in-frame clones and lacks some. The sample contains 340,000 or so clones, over 85% of which appear only once. As to time point: blood from clinic visit 5 months post-surgery; TSC patient then seizure free. Sequenced material: peripheral blood, taken 5 to 6 months after surgery. The receptors originated from a boy under three years old with tuberous sclerosis and intractable seizures.

This chain connects TRBV5-1 to TRBJ1-2, with 8 bases aligning to TRBD1. From germline, CDR1 is SGHRS and CDR2 YFSETQ. V dropped 0 bases and J dropped 4; count of bases not matched to a gene: 2. The CDR3 has 14 amino acids. In nucleotides, the CDR3 is TGCGCCAGCAGCTTGGGGGACAGGACCTATGGCTACACCTTC. It translates to CASSLGDRTYGYTF.

The rearrangement joins TRBV23-1 to TRBJ2-1; 14 nucleotides agree with TRBD2. TRBV23-1 is noted as an ORF with a role that remains uncertain. V gave up 2 bases and J gave up 8 bases; unmatched junction bases: 2. The CDR3 contains 15 residues. CDR3 amino acids: CASSQGTSGGDEQFF. As DNA, the CDR3 is TGCGCCAGCAGTCAAGGGACTAGCGGGGGTGATGAGCAGTTCTTC.

The chain uses TRBV6-1 and TRBJ2-5; 7 positions match TRBD2. The germline gives CDR1 MNHNS, CDR2 SASEGT. The CDR3 loop spans 12 amino acids. V trimming: 1 base; J trimming: 12 bases; junction bases outside the gene matches: 5. CDR3 sequence (DNA): TGTGCCAGCAGTGAAGGGGTGCGGGAGAAGTACTTC. Translation gives CASSEGVREKYF.

The chain joins TRBV11-1 to TRBJ2-3; TRBD1 matches 9 bases. Germline V gene sequence: CDR1 SGHAT, CDR2 FQDESV (reference sequence). CDR3 length: 15 residues. Trimming cost V 6 bases and J 2 bases; bases outside gene matches: 6. The CDR3 loop reads CASRIQGALTDTQYF. The CDR3 DNA is TGTGCCAGCAGGATACAGGGGGCCCTCACAGATACGCAGTATTTT.

The chain employs TRBV10-3 and TRBJ1-5; a weak D match, TRBD1 (5 bases). The CDR3 loop spans 17 amino acids. Per the germline V gene, CDR1 is ENHRY and CDR2 is SYGVKD. Trimming pared 3 bases from V and 0 bases from J, leaving 15 bases between. The CDR3 sequence: CAISDLDKDLSNQPQHF. Here the CDR3 DNA reads TGTGCCATCAGTGACTTGGACAAGGATCTTAGCAATCAGCCCCAGCATTTT.

V is TRBV10-1 and J is TRBJ2-7; D could derive from TRBD1 or TRBD2 (6 bases each). V gave up 5 bases and J gave up 3 bases, with 11 bases separating them. Per the germline V gene, CDR1 is WNHNN and CDR2 is SYGVQD (reference sequence). This CDR3 has 13 amino acids. The CDR3 DNA reads TGCGCCAGCAGTAAGGAGGGGGGCTACGAGCAGTACTTC. Its translation is CASSKEGGYEQYF.

The V and J genes are TRBV12-3 or TRBV12-4 and TRBJ2-5; D uncertain. The CDR3 extends over 12 amino acids. V was shortened by 1 base and J by 8 bases, with 8 bases between the two germline ends. The CDR3: CASSLGADTQYF. The CDR3 DNA is TGTGCCAGCAGTTTAGGGGCCGACACCCAGTACTTC.

The rearrangement uses TRBV9 and TRBJ2-2, with TRBD1 as a possible D gene (6 bases). CDR1 SGDLS and CDR2 YYNGEE come from the germline V gene. The CDR3 totals 14 residues. With 0 bases removed from V and 5 bases from J, the gap between germline ends came to 8 bases. The CDR3 DNA is TGTGCCAGCAGCGTAGGAACAGGGACCGGGGAGCTGTTTTTT. Translated, it gives CASSVGTGTGELFF.

V gene TRBV30 combines with J gene TRBJ2-5; 7 nucleotides line up with TRBD2. The CDR3 totals 16 residues. V lost 0 bases and J lost 1; bases outside the gene matches: 8. The germline V gene has CDR1 GTSNPN and CDR2 SVGIG (reference sequence). The CDR3 loop reads CAWSVPRGGVQETQYF. CDR3 in DNA: TGTGCCTGGAGTGTACCCCGTGGGGGGGTCCAAGAGACCCAGTACTTC.

The rearrangement uses TRBV18 and TRBJ1-2; 8 bases map to TRBD1. CDR1 is KGHSH and CDR2 is LQKENI in the germline V gene. With 5 bases clipped from V and 6 bases from J, the junction kept 11 bases outside the gene matches. The CDR3 loop spans 15 amino acids. CDR3 in amino acids: CASSSKPDRGNGYTF. The CDR3 DNA follows: TGTGCCAGCTCATCAAAGCCCGACAGGGGAAATGGCTACACCTTC.

V gene TRBV7-9 combines with J gene TRBJ2-7, with TRBD2 matching 11 bases. Per germline, CDR1 SEHNR and CDR2 FQNEAQ (reference sequence). The length of the CDR3 is 17 residues. With V trimmed by 0 bases and J by 2 bases, 6 bases remained unmatched. The CDR3: CASSLAQLAGVPYEQYF. CDR3 DNA sequence: TGTGCCAGCAGCTTAGCCCAACTAGCGGGAGTACCCTACGAGCAGTACTTC.

The genes are TRBV6-6 and TRBJ2-7; possible D gene TRBD2, 5 bases. The CDR3 runs to 15 residues. Per the germline V gene, CDR1 is MNHNY and CDR2 is SVGAGI (reference sequence). The ends were cut back, 0 bases at V and 7 bases at J, with 16 bases in the middle. The CDR3 sequence: CASSYSGGPNLEQYF. The CDR3, as DNA: TGTGCCAGCAGTTACTCCGGAGGTCCCAACTTGGAGCAGTACTTC.

This chain uses TRBV5-6 with TRBJ1-2, with D perhaps TRBD1 (6 bases). Trimming took 0 bases from V and 4 from J, leaving 10 bases between them. The CDR3 has 14 amino acids. Germline CDR1 and CDR2: SGHDT and YYEEEE. As DNA, the CDR3 is TGTGCCAGCAGCTTGGACCGGACAGTCTATGGCTACACCTTC. Translating gives CASSLDRTVYGYTF. Together with reference TRBV5-6 and TRBJ1-2, the CDR3 gives the full variable domain: DAGVTQSPTHLIKTRGQQVTLRCSPKSGHDTVSWYQQALGQGPQFIFQYYEEEERQRGNFPDRFSGHQFPNYSSELNVNALLLGDSALYLCASSLDRTVYGYTFGSGTRLTVV.

The chain employs TRBV6-6 and TRBJ1-2; maybe TRBD1 (5 bases). This CDR3 contains 11 residues. In germline, CDR1 is MNHNY, CDR2 SVGAGI (reference sequence). V dropped 10 bases and J dropped 8 bases, with 14 bases sitting between them. This chain's CDR3 is CATRKGEGYTF. Written as DNA, the CDR3 is TGTGCCACTAGAAAAGGGGAAGGCTACACCTTC.

Details on this clone: The junction differs from germline at one of its ends, possibly a read error. The J gene is TRBJ2-7, the V gene TRBV24-1, with 7 bases fitting TRBD1. CDR1 and CDR2 from the germline V gene are KGHDR and SFDVKD. The CDR3 is made up of 15 amino acids. CDR3 sequence: CATSDPPGEPTGFVF. CDR3 bases: TGTGCCACCAGTGACCCACCCGGTGAACCGACAGGGTTTGTCTTC.

The J gene is TRBJ1-6, the V gene TRBV5-6; D remains ambiguous. V lost 1 base, J lost 10 bases, and 15 bases lay in between. There are 15 residues in the CDR3. Germline loops: CDR1 SGHDT, CDR2 YYEEEE. The CDR3 coding sequence is TGTGCCAGCAGCTTGATCGGCACCGTCTCATCACCCCTCCACTTT. Its translation is CASSLIGTVSSPLHF.

The chain carries TRBV6-5 and TRBJ1-2, with D maybe TRBD1 (6 bases). The CDR3 loop spans 15 amino acids. In germline, CDR1 is MNHEY, CDR2 SVGAGI. The V end was cut by 6 bases, the J end by 0 bases, with 14 bases between. The CDR3 region has the DNA TGTGCCAGCAGGACTGGACAGCCAGCTAACTATGGCTACACCTTC. Translated: CASRTGQPANYGYTF.

The chain has TRBV19 and TRBJ2-1; D is perhaps TRBD1 or TRBD2 (7 bases each). This CDR3 is 16 amino acids long. V was trimmed by 3 bases and J by 6 bases, leaving 18 bases between them. Germline V CDR1 and CDR2: LNHDA, SQIVND (reference sequence). The CDR3 DNA follows: TGTGCCAGTAGTATCCAGGGGGGAGGGCATGGCAATGAGCAGTTCTTC. It encodes CASSIQGGGHGNEQFF.

V is TRBV28 and J is TRBJ2-3, with 8 bases identical to TRBD2. From germline, CDR1 is MDHEN and CDR2 SYDVKM. This CDR3 region has 11 residues. The CDR3 region is CSSGRVDTQYF. For the CDR3, the DNA is TGTTCGAGCGGGAGAGTGGATACGCAGTATTTT.